This T cell receptor beta chain was recorded in a study of blood T cells in healthy people across ages. Between the trimmed V and J ends, which lost 3 bases and 9 bases, there was a span of 12 bases. There are 14 residues in the CDR3. CDR1 and CDR2 (germline): MGHRA, YSYEKL. RNA extraction gave at least 5.5 micrograms of total RNA per sample. The use of a sample-barcoded 5' primer and a J-beta primer mix characterized a second PCR of roughly 7 to 11 cycles. Tagging of each cDNA molecule was performed by a template-switch adaptor with 12 random nucleotides. TCRdb used MiXCR to reprocess the 5' RACE reads, holding one entry per CDR3 protein. This repertoire shows 760,000 or so distinct CDR3 sequences, 25% found once; its top ten account for more than 7.5%. The sample was also reused in another study, on T cells of mothers and their children. Per that study: Each mother gave over 8 million TCR beta CDR3 reads; each child, about 3 million.

The V and J genes are TRBV4-1 and TRBJ1-6; D possibly corresponds to TRBD1 (5 bases). The receptor's source is a boy aged 5 to 17 in good health. The sample consisted of blood. CDR3 nucleotides: TGCGCCAGCAGCCAGGCAGGGCCCAGTTCACCCCTCCACTTT. It specifies CASSQAGPSSPLHF.